This paragraph reports one TCR beta chain. The antigen is undetermined. The data were taken from a study of T cell responses to AZD1222 COVID-19 vaccine. Study conclusions and caveats: With dominance at 160-218 and 743-854, vaccine-associated CD4 TCRs spanned spike. A reported finding is that nearly half of spike-specific TCRs target unmutated variant regions.

Libraries were prepared by immunoSEQ multiplex PCR; TCRdb keeps only in-frame clonotypes and omits some of them. The data show 150,000 to 200,000 clones, roughly nine tenths seen once. Germline V gene lookup returns CDR1 LNHDA and CDR2 SQIVND (reference sequence). V dropped 4 bases and J dropped 9; count of bases not matched to a gene: 11. The CDR3 is 15 residues long. The genes are TRBV19 and TRBJ2-2, with 7 nucleotides matching TRBD2. Here the sequenced sample was peripheral blood, taken 28 days after the second AZD1222 dose. The clonotype was recovered from an adult who received the AZD1222 COVID-19 vaccine. CDR3 DNA sequence: TGTGCCAGTAGTAGATCTGGGGGGGGGAGCCGGGAGCTGTTTTTT. Translation gives CASSRSGGGSRELFF. Together with reference TRBV19 and TRBJ2-2, the CDR3 gives the full variable domain: DGGITQSPKYLFRKEGQNVTLSCEQNLNHDAMYWYRQDPGQGLRLIYYSQIVNDFQKGDIAEGYSVSREKKESFPLTVTSAQKNPTAFYLCASSRSGGGSRELFFGEGSRLTVL.